The 14 T cell receptor beta chains listed next were all sequenced from one sample in a study of T cell responses to AZD1222 COVID-19 vaccine. Assay: immunoSEQ multiplex PCR; the TCRdb copy retains only in-frame clones and omits some. Here the sample spans roughly 140,000 clones, about 93% being singletons. The sequencing here drew on peripheral blood, taken on day 0 of AZD1222 vaccination. The receptor source for this set is an adult in good health.

The chain employs TRBV10-2 and TRBJ2-7; D is unclear. V lost 6 bases, J lost 5 bases, and 23 bases lay in between. Germline V CDR1 and CDR2: WSHSY, SAAADI. The CDR3 is made up of 16 amino acids. The CDR3 region has the DNA TGCGCCAGCAGGGAAGTCTTCACCTCGAAAACTAACGAGCAGTACTTC. Translated: CASREVFTSKTNEQYF.

The CDR3 sequence is CASSRDKLREQYF. The CDR3 DNA reads as TGTGCCAGCAGCCGGGACAAGCTTCGCGAGCAGTACTTC. The chain links TRBV5-8 to TRBJ2-7, with a tentative D call TRBD1 (6 bases). This CDR3 spans 13 amino acids. Trimming cost V 4 bases and J 6 bases, with 14 bases left between them. Germline CDR1 and CDR2: SGHTS and YDEGEE.

Here the CDR3 reads CATRGQGFYNEQFF. CDR3 bases: TGCGCCACCCGGGGCCAGGGGTTCTACAATGAGCAGTTCTTC. This chain joins TRBV10-2 and TRBJ2-1; a weak D match, TRBD1 (6 bases). There are 14 residues in the CDR3. In germline, CDR1 is WSHSY, CDR2 SAAADI. Trimming stripped 10 bases from V and 3 bases from J, with 16 bases between.

The CDR3 region is CASSPSGVLEGYTF. In DNA, the CDR3 is TGTGCCAGCAGTCCCTCGGGGGTGTTGGAAGGCTACACCTTC. The rearrangement links TRBV28 to TRBJ1-2; D may be TRBD1 (5 bases). The CDR3 consists of 14 residues. CDR1 is MDHEN and CDR2 is SYDVKM in the germline V gene. V lost 5 bases, J lost 8 bases, and 18 bases lay in between.

The chain links TRBV6-5 to TRBJ2-5, with D hard to call. Germline CDR1 MNHEY, CDR2 SVGAGI. V shed 5 bases and J shed 0 bases, with 1 base lying between them. This CDR3 contains 11 residues. CDR3 amino acids: CASSNQETQYF. CDR3 DNA: TGTGCCAGCAGTAACCAAGAGACCCAGTACTTC.

CDR3 DNA: TGTGCCAGCAGCGTCAACAGGGCCCTCTCCTACAATGAGCAGTTCTTC. Translating it yields CASSVNRALSYNEQFF. The chain combines TRBV7-9 with TRBJ2-1, with D maybe TRBD1 (6 bases). The CDR3 extends over 16 amino acids. V gave up 5 bases and J gave up 0 bases, with 14 bases separating them. Germline CDR1 reads SEHNR; CDR2 reads FQNEAQ (reference sequence).

This rearrangement joins TRBV5-1 to TRBJ2-3, with 9 nucleotides matching TRBD1. Trimming took 2 bases from V and 3 from J; bases not matched to a gene: 4. The CDR3 runs 15 residues. The V gene's germline CDR1 is SGHRS and CDR2 YFSETQ. CDR3 nucleotides: TGCGCCAGCAGCTTCGGACAGGGGAGAACAGATACGCAGTATTTT. Translation gives CASSFGQGRTDTQYF. The entire variable domain, with the rest obtained from reference TRBV5-1 and TRBJ2-3, is as follows: KAGVTQTPRYLIKTRGQQVTLSCSPISGHRSVSWYQQTPGQGLQFLFEYFSETQRNKGNFPGRFSGRQFSNSRSEMNVSTLELGDSALYLCASSFGQGRTDTQYFGPGTRLTVL.

The chain couples TRBV24-1 to TRBJ2-1; TRBD2 matches at 9 bases. The germline gives CDR1 KGHDR, CDR2 SFDVKD. Trimming took 6 bases from V and 0 from J; bases not matched to a gene: 14. CDR3 length: 19 amino acids. CDR3 in amino acids: CATSTRAASGVSSYNEQFF. The CDR3 DNA reads as TGTGCCACCAGTACCCGAGCGGCTAGCGGGGTGAGCTCCTACAATGAGCAGTTCTTC.

The gene calls are TRBV7-3 and TRBJ2-3, with D unresolved. Germline V gene data show CDR1 as SGHTA and CDR2 as FQGTGA. V was shortened by 5 bases and J by 2 bases, with 11 bases between the two germline ends. This CDR3 is built from 14 residues. CDR3 protein: CASSPKANTDTQYF. CDR3 DNA: TGTGCCAGCAGCCCAAAGGCCAACACAGATACGCAGTATTTT.

The V call is TRBV6-5, the J call TRBJ2-1; 8 bases line up with TRBD2. This CDR3 has 14 residues. Losses at the gene ends were 7 bases for V and 8 bases for J; bases not matched to a gene: 10. The germline V gene has CDR1 MNHEY and CDR2 SVGAGI. CDR3 nucleotide sequence: TGTGCCAGCACCCCCCCGGGAGGGCCAGATGAGCAGTTCTTC. This gives the protein CASTPPGGPDEQFF.

The rearrangement joins TRBV11-2 to TRBJ2-4, with a tentative D call TRBD1 (5 bases). The CDR3 loop spans 14 amino acids. The V gene lost 5 bases and the J gene lost 3 bases, with 11 bases spanning the gap. Germline CDR1 and CDR2: SGHAT and FQNNGV. CDR3 DNA: TGTGCCAGCAGCCTACAGGTGGACAAAAACATTCAGTACTTC. It encodes CASSLQVDKNIQYF.

V and J are TRBV10-3 and TRBJ2-3; 7 nucleotides match TRBD2. V lost 4 bases, J lost 3 bases, and 10 bases stayed unmatched. The CDR3 is 16 amino acids. CDR1 ENHRY and CDR2 SYGVKD come from the germline V gene. The CDR3 bases are TGTGCCATCAGTGCAACTAGCGCCCTTACTACAGATACGCAGTATTTT. It codes for CAISATSALTTDTQYF.

The chain has TRBV6-5 and TRBJ1-1, with D possibly matching TRBD1 (6 bases). This CDR3 has 14 residues. In germline, CDR1 is MNHEY, CDR2 SVGAGI. CDR3 in amino acids: CATLRGTKNTEAFF. CDR3 coding DNA: TGTGCAACGCTCAGGGGAACCAAGAACACTGAAGCTTTCTTT.

The chain carries TRBV12-3 or TRBV12-4 and TRBJ1-1, with D unresolved. The V gene lost 8 bases and the J gene lost 0 bases, with 7 bases spanning the gap. The CDR3 contains 12 residues. For the CDR3, the DNA is TGTGCCAGCGTCTTGATGAACACTGAAGCTTTCTTT. This codes for CASVLMNTEAFF.